The sequence of this T cell receptor beta chain was determined in a study of regulatory T cells in long-lasting Graves disease. Study-wide results and caveats: The TCR repertoire of persistent Graves' patients was less diverse than that of newly diagnosed ones.

This clonotype was detected ten times or more. Its cognate antigen is unknown. The CDR3 covers 14 residues. V was trimmed by 4 bases and J by 0 bases, leaving 7 bases between them. CDR1 and CDR2 from the germline V gene are MNHEY and SMNVEV (reference sequence). Time point meaning: newly diagnosed GD, antithyroid drugs for less than 3 months. From PBMCs, RNA was extracted and then used to make the TCR library. HTBI primers from iRepertoire and Arm-PCR of CDR3 regions yielded the TCR beta libraries. TCRdb fed the multiplex PCR reads into MiXCR, producing one record per CDR3 protein. Of about 540,000 distinct CDR3 sequences in the sample, roughly 14% were seen once. These same records also appear under a second study, on T cells in Graves' hyperthyroidism and ophthalmopathy. This second study notes: Carried out on the TCR CDR3, a first-round RT-PCR used the HTBI primer set. The blood repertoire included most of the expanded thyroid clonotypes above 0.001. A model of 13 V-J pairs discriminated ophthalmopathy from stable hyperthyroidism.

The chain recombines TRBV27 with TRBJ2-1; D might be TRBD2 (5 bases). Sample: peripheral blood mononuclear cells (PBMCs), taken at new diagnosis, from a patient treated with antithyroid drugs. The source is a man aged 25 to 45 with Graves disease. The chain's CDR3 is CASSSRGSYNEQFF. The CDR3 coding sequence is TGTGCCAGCAGTTCCCGGGGCTCCTACAATGAGCAGTTCTTC.